This T cell receptor (beta chain) was identified during a study of identical twins. Study conclusions and caveats: Cord blood beta clonotypes present at high abundance carried fewer insertions; no such pattern appeared in memory repertoires. Cross-sectional statistical analysis, not tracking of the same donors, underpinned the conclusions.

A template switching step contributed a universal primer site, while unique molecular identifiers were present in the cDNA. Each CDR3 protein gets one entry after TCRdb re-called the 5' RACE reads with MiXCR. The repertoire holds about 1.7 million distinct CDR3 sequences, about 31% seen once, with 0.25% to 0.3% in the top ten. Everyone who gave samples was a healthy Caucasian. The V gene's germline CDR1 is LGHDT and CDR2 YNNKEL (reference sequence). The V gene end was trimmed by 5 bases and the J gene end by 2 bases; junction bases not matched to a gene: 7. The CDR3 has 15 amino acids. This clonotype appeared a few times. Antigen unknown.

The sequence came from a newborn girl in good health. The specimen sequenced was cord blood. The rearrangement uses TRBV3-1 and TRBJ2-7; TRBD2 aligns across 9 bases. CDR3 sequence: CASSNSGGPTYEQYF. The CDR3, as DNA: TGTGCCAGCAGCAATAGCGGGGGACCTACCTACGAGCAGTACTTC.